The rows below give T cell receptor beta chains drawn from one sample of a study of beta chain features in type 1 diabetes. Assay: immunoSEQ multiplex PCR; the TCRdb copy retains only in-frame clones and omits some. The data hold 100,000 to 150,000 clones, with about 18% observed a single time. Sequencing was performed on central memory CD4+ T cells from blood. These receptors were obtained from a man between 18 and 29 years old with type 1 diabetes. Each CDR3 is given with its conserved first and last residue. The order of the fields is J gene, V gene, D gene, clone size, CDR3 DNA, CDR3 protein. A D gene is named only where the DNA matches it firmly. For some rows the clone size is stated as once, few or many, or as a class when expanded; others skip it.

J gene: TRBJ2-5
V gene: TRBV18
D gene: .
clone size: few
CDR3 DNA: TGTGCCAGCTCACCGGGCTGGGAAGGAGAGACCCAGTACTTC
CDR3 protein: CASSPGWEGETQYF

J gene: TRBJ2-2
V gene: TRBV5-1
D gene: TRBD2
clone size: .
CDR3 DNA: TGCGCCAGCAGGGATCTAGCGGGGAACACCGGGGAGCTGTTTTTT
CDR3 protein: CASRDLAGNTGELFF

J gene: TRBJ2-5
V gene: TRBV29-1
D gene: .
clone size: .
CDR3 DNA: TGCAGCGGGTGCGATCGAGAGACCCAGTACTTC
CDR3 protein: CSGCDRETQYF

J gene: TRBJ2-7
V gene: TRBV29-1
D gene: .
clone size: few
CDR3 DNA: TGCAGCGTTGAAGAACCCTCTAAGCGAGGGCCGCGACCCTACGAGCAGTACTTC
CDR3 protein: CSVEEPSKRGPRPYEQYF

J gene: TRBJ2-1
V gene: TRBV6-5
D gene: .
clone size: .
CDR3 DNA: TGTGCCAGCAGTCGGGCCCTAGCCACCAATGAGCAGTTCTTC
CDR3 protein: CASSRALATNEQFF

J gene: TRBJ1-5
V gene: TRBV7-2
D gene: .
clone size: .
CDR3 DNA: TGTGCCAGCAGCTTATTTCATAGCAATCAGCCCCAGCATTTT
CDR3 protein: CASSLFHSNQPQHF

J gene: TRBJ2-3
V gene: TRBV7-9
D gene: .
clone size: .
CDR3 DNA: TGTGCCAGCGCAGGGGGGAGCACAGATACGCAGTATTTT
CDR3 protein: CASAGGSTDTQYF

J gene: TRBJ2-6
V gene: TRBV10-3
D gene: .
clone size: few
CDR3 DNA: TGTGCCATCAGTGTGGGGGAAGGGGCCAACGTCCTGACTTTC
CDR3 protein: CAISVGEGANVLTF

J gene: TRBJ1-2
V gene: TRBV25-1
D gene: .
clone size: .
CDR3 DNA: TGTGCCAGCAGTGAATTTGATCGACAGAGCTATGGCTACACCTTC
CDR3 protein: CASSEFDRQSYGYTF

J gene: TRBJ2-5
V gene: TRBV18
D gene: TRBD2
clone size: many
CDR3 DNA: TGTGCCAGCTCCCTGACTAGCGTACAAGAGACCCAGTACTTC
CDR3 protein: CASSLTSVQETQYF

J gene: TRBJ1-2
V gene: TRBV16
D gene: .
clone size: .
CDR3 DNA: TGTGCCAGCAGTTACCTGGGGGTGGATGGCTACACCTTC
CDR3 protein: CASSYLGVDGYTF

J gene: TRBJ1-2
V gene: TRBV9
D gene: .
clone size: few
CDR3 DNA: TGTGCCAGCAGCGTAGATGCAGGGCTCAGCTATGGCTACACCTTC
CDR3 protein: CASSVDAGLSYGYTF

J gene: TRBJ2-4
V gene: TRBV9
D gene: .
clone size: .
CDR3 DNA: TGTGCCAGCAGCGAGGGACTCGGGGCCGGAAACATTCAGTACTTC
CDR3 protein: CASSEGLGAGNIQYF

J gene: TRBJ1-6
V gene: TRBV11-2
D gene: .
clone size: .
CDR3 DNA: TGTGCCAGCAGCTTAGAACGTGGAAGCGGGGTATTGGGGAATTCACCCCTCCACTTT
CDR3 protein: CASSLERGSGVLGNSPLHF

J gene: TRBJ2-3
V gene: TRBV11-1
D gene: TRBD2
clone size: few
CDR3 DNA: TGTGCCAGCAGCTTACCTAAAGCGGGGGAGGGTACGCAGTATTTT
CDR3 protein: CASSLPKAGEGTQYF

J gene: TRBJ2-7
V gene: TRBV7-9
D gene: .
clone size: .
CDR3 DNA: TGTGCCAGCGGCTTGAGCGGCGGGACAGTTCACGAGCAGTACTTC
CDR3 protein: CASGLSGGTVHEQYF

J gene: TRBJ2-2
V gene: TRBV6-5
D gene: .
clone size: few
CDR3 DNA: TGTGCCAGCAGTTCCTTATCCCCTCCGAACACCGGGGAGCTGTTTTTT
CDR3 protein: CASSSLSPPNTGELFF

J gene: TRBJ2-2
V gene: TRBV7-2
D gene: .
clone size: few
CDR3 DNA: TGTGCCAGCAGCCTCGTTCCCGGGGAGCTGTTTTTT
CDR3 protein: CASSLVPGELFF

J gene: TRBJ2-1
V gene: TRBV19
D gene: .
clone size: few
CDR3 DNA: TGTGCCAGTAGCCACCCTTCCTACAATGAGCAGTTCTTC
CDR3 protein: CASSHPSYNEQFF

J gene: TRBJ2-7
V gene: TRBV5-6
D gene: .
clone size: few
CDR3 DNA: TGTGCCAGCAGCTTACAGGACAACGAGCAGTACTTC
CDR3 protein: CASSLQDNEQYF

J gene: TRBJ2-2
V gene: TRBV29-1
D gene: TRBD2
clone size: many
CDR3 DNA: TGCAGCGTTCAAATTAGCGGGAAGAACACCGGGGAGCTGTTTTTT
CDR3 protein: CSVQISGKNTGELFF

J gene: TRBJ2-1
V gene: TRBV2
D gene: TRBD1
clone size: .
CDR3 DNA: TGTGCCACCATCCGGGACAGATTCACCGAGCAGTTCTTC
CDR3 protein: CATIRDRFTEQFF

J gene: TRBJ1-2
V gene: TRBV11-2
D gene: .
clone size: .
CDR3 DNA: TGTGCCAGCAGCTTACTTAGGGTCCCCTATGGCTACACCTTC
CDR3 protein: CASSLLRVPYGYTF

J gene: TRBJ1-6
V gene: TRBV5-1
D gene: TRBD1
clone size: few
CDR3 DNA: TGCGCCAGCAGCTCGGACAGGGGCAATTCACCCCTCCACTTT
CDR3 protein: CASSSDRGNSPLHF

J gene: TRBJ2-3
V gene: TRBV5-1
D gene: .
clone size: .
CDR3 DNA: TGCGCCAGCAGCTTCAAAACCGGCTCGGATACGCAGTATTTT
CDR3 protein: CASSFKTGSDTQYF

J gene: TRBJ2-3
V gene: TRBV2
D gene: .
clone size: few
CDR3 DNA: TGTGCCAGCACCGCGCCTATAAGGGGCACAGATACGCAGTATTTT
CDR3 protein: CASTAPIRGTDTQYF

J gene: TRBJ2-5
V gene: TRBV18
D gene: .
clone size: .
CDR3 DNA: TGTGCCAGCTCACCAAGGGTCGACCAAGAGACCCAGTACTTC
CDR3 protein: CASSPRVDQETQYF

J gene: TRBJ2-5
V gene: TRBV2
D gene: .
clone size: .
CDR3 DNA: TGTGCCAGCAACGAGCGCCAAGAGACCCAGTACTTC
CDR3 protein: CASNERQETQYF

J gene: TRBJ1-4
V gene: TRBV4-3
D gene: .
clone size: few
CDR3 DNA: TGCGCCAGCAGCCAGACGAACAGGGTTTGGGATGAAAAACTGTTTTTT
CDR3 protein: CASSQTNRVWDEKLFF

J gene: TRBJ2-5
V gene: TRBV29-1
D gene: .
clone size: .
CDR3 DNA: TGCAGCGTCCTCGGGGTAGGGGACCAAGAGACCCAGTACTTC
CDR3 protein: CSVLGVGDQETQYF

J gene: TRBJ2-1
V gene: TRBV5-1
D gene: TRBD1
clone size: .
CDR3 DNA: TGCGCCAGCAGCTTACTACAGGGGTTATTGGATGAGCAGTTCTTC
CDR3 protein: CASSLLQGLLDEQFF

J gene: TRBJ1-4
V gene: TRBV25-1
D gene: .
clone size: many
CDR3 DNA: TGTGCCAGCAGTGAATTCAGCAGGGACAATGAAAAACTGTTTTTT
CDR3 protein: CASSEFSRDNEKLFF

J gene: TRBJ2-7
V gene: TRBV13
D gene: TRBD1
clone size: .
CDR3 DNA: TGTGCCAGCAGCTCCCCTTTACCTATGCTACAGGGGGTTAACTACGAGCAGTACTTC
CDR3 protein: CASSSPLPMLQGVNYEQYF

J gene: TRBJ1-2
V gene: TRBV4-2
D gene: TRBD1
clone size: .
CDR3 DNA: TGTGCCAGCAGCGCTGGACAGGGGGATGGCTACACCTTC
CDR3 protein: CASSAGQGDGYTF

J gene: TRBJ2-3
V gene: TRBV29-1
D gene: TRBD1
clone size: few
CDR3 DNA: TGCAGCGTTTCCCCGGGACAGGGAAGGACAGATACGCAGTATTTT
CDR3 protein: CSVSPGQGRTDTQYF

J gene: TRBJ2-6
V gene: TRBV27
D gene: TRBD1
clone size: few
CDR3 DNA: TGTGCCAGCAGTCCCACCGGGACAGGAAGGACTGGGGCCAACGTCCTGACTTTC
CDR3 protein: CASSPTGTGRTGANVLTF

J gene: TRBJ1-1
V gene: TRBV18
D gene: .
clone size: many
CDR3 DNA: TGTGCCAGCTCACCAGGGGGGCAAGACACTGAAGCTTTCTTT
CDR3 protein: CASSPGGQDTEAFF

J gene: TRBJ2-3
V gene: TRBV10-2
D gene: .
clone size: few
CDR3 DNA: TGCGCCAGCGCGGTCAGGGTGCGAGATACGCAGTATTTT
CDR3 protein: CASAVRVRDTQYF

J gene: TRBJ2-7
V gene: TRBV9
D gene: .
clone size: few
CDR3 DNA: TGTGCCAGCAGCCCCCGACTGGGACTCTACGAGCAGTACTTC
CDR3 protein: CASSPRLGLYEQYF

J gene: TRBJ1-5
V gene: TRBV30
D gene: .
clone size: few
CDR3 DNA: TGTGCCTGGAGTCGCAGGACGACAGGCTTTAATAGCAATCAGCCCCAGCATTTT
CDR3 protein: CAWSRRTTGFNSNQPQHF

J gene: TRBJ2-1
V gene: TRBV27
D gene: .
clone size: .
CDR3 DNA: TGTGCCAGCAGTTTCAGGGATCTTACCTACAATGAGCAGTTCTTC
CDR3 protein: CASSFRDLTYNEQFF

J gene: TRBJ1-1
V gene: TRBV30
D gene: .
clone size: .
CDR3 DNA: TGTGCCTGGAGTGTCGGGGGTCGTAGTGAAGCTTTCTTT
CDR3 protein: CAWSVGGRSEAFF

J gene: TRBJ2-1
V gene: TRBV6-4
D gene: TRBD1
clone size: .
CDR3 DNA: TGTGCCAGCAGCCCGGGACAGAGCTCCTACAATGAGCAGTTCTTC
CDR3 protein: CASSPGQSSYNEQFF

J gene: TRBJ2-1
V gene: TRBV7-9
D gene: .
clone size: .
CDR3 DNA: TGTGCCAGCAGCTTGGCGGGATCTGGCACAAATGAGCAGTTCTTC
CDR3 protein: CASSLAGSGTNEQFF

J gene: TRBJ2-3
V gene: TRBV23-1
D gene: TRBD2
clone size: .
CDR3 DNA: TGCGCCAGCAGTCACTCAGGACTAGCGGGAGCGGCAGATACGCAGTATTTT
CDR3 protein: CASSHSGLAGAADTQYF

J gene: TRBJ1-6
V gene: TRBV27
D gene: TRBD1
clone size: few
CDR3 DNA: TGTGCCAGCAGTTCCCTACTCCGGGACAGGGTTTCACCCCTCCACTTT
CDR3 protein: CASSSLLRDRVSPLHF

J gene: TRBJ2-3
V gene: TRBV4-2
D gene: TRBD2
clone size: .
CDR3 DNA: TGTGCCAGCAGCCAAGCGGGAGGAGTTACAGATACGCAGTATTTT
CDR3 protein: CASSQAGGVTDTQYF

J gene: TRBJ2-3
V gene: TRBV9
D gene: TRBD2
clone size: .
CDR3 DNA: TGTGCCAGCAGCCCCCTAGCGGGGGCCCTCACAGATACGCAGTATTTT
CDR3 protein: CASSPLAGALTDTQYF

J gene: TRBJ1-1
V gene: TRBV30
D gene: .
clone size: few
CDR3 DNA: TGTGCCTGGAGTGTGGCACTCACTGAAGCTTTCTTT
CDR3 protein: CAWSVALTEAFF

J gene: TRBJ2-1
V gene: TRBV28
D gene: .
clone size: .
CDR3 DNA: TGTGCCAGCAGTTCTGTAGGGGTCCTAGAGCAGTTCTTC
CDR3 protein: CASSSVGVLEQFF

J gene: TRBJ2-3
V gene: TRBV5-1
D gene: .
clone size: few
CDR3 DNA: TGCGCCAGCAGCCCGGAGGTAACCCCGGGCACAGATACGCAGTATTTT
CDR3 protein: CASSPEVTPGTDTQYF

J gene: TRBJ2-1
V gene: TRBV2
D gene: .
clone size: few
CDR3 DNA: TGTGCCAGCAGTGAGGTTAATGAGCAGTTCTTC
CDR3 protein: CASSEVNEQFF

J gene: TRBJ2-7
V gene: TRBV7-2
D gene: TRBD1
clone size: .
CDR3 DNA: TGTGCCAGCAGCTTCGACAGGGGGGGCGAGCAGTACTTC
CDR3 protein: CASSFDRGGEQYF

J gene: TRBJ2-5
V gene: TRBV6-5
D gene: TRBD2
clone size: .
CDR3 DNA: TGTGCCAGCAGTTACTCGACGTCTAGCGGGGAAGAGACCCAGTACTTC
CDR3 protein: CASSYSTSSGEETQYF